This passage covers 15 T cell receptor beta chains from one sample sequenced in a study of blood T cell repertoires in COVID-19. Using immunoSEQ multiplex PCR, the repertoire was profiled, and TCRdb retains in-frame clones only, with some absent. The sample holds about 220,000 clones, approximately 90% seen once. The sample taken for sequencing was peripheral blood. The source is a man aged 30 to 45 who had recovered from COVID-19.

The V and J genes are TRBV6-5 and TRBJ2-5, with 7 nucleotides matching TRBD1. The CDR3 extends over 14 amino acids. Looked up from germline, CDR1 is MNHEY and CDR2 is SVGAGI. Trimming removed 10 bases from V and 1 base from J; junction bases left unmatched: 9. The CDR3 sequence: CATAPGTVQETQYF. The CDR3 DNA reads as TGTGCCACCGCTCCCGGGACAGTCCAAGAGACCCAGTACTTC.

This clone came up many times. The chain links TRBV3-1 (or the pseudogene TRBV3-2) to TRBJ2-5, with D possibly being TRBD2 (7 bases). This CDR3 spans 15 amino acids. V dropped 4 bases and J dropped 7 bases, with 19 bases sitting between them. CDR1 LGHDT and CDR2 YNNKEL come from the germline V gene (reference sequence). This CDR3 reads CASSPLGGPVGTQYF. In DNA, the CDR3 is TGTGCCAGCAGCCCCTTGGGGGGGCCGGTTGGGACCCAGTACTTC.

This clone has more than one count but fewer than ten. This chain links TRBV5-6 with TRBJ1-6; D uncertain. The germline CDR1 and CDR2 sequences are SGHDT and YYEEEE. The CDR3 covers 13 residues. The V end lost 2 bases, the J end lost 5 bases, and 5 bases lay between the germline ends. CDR3 residues: CASSLTDNSPLHF. The DNA of the CDR3 is TGTGCCAGCAGCTTAACAGATAATTCACCCCTCCACTTT.

The V gene is TRBV6-5, the J gene TRBJ1-2, with 7 bases lining up with TRBD1. The CDR3 contains 16 residues. Losses at the gene ends were 0 bases for V and 4 bases for J; bases not matched to a gene: 8. Looked up from germline, CDR1 is MNHEY and CDR2 is SVGAGI. The CDR3 protein is CASSYSRGRVGYGYTF. DNA of the CDR3: TGTGCCAGCAGTTACTCGAGGGGGCGAGTCGGCTATGGCTACACCTTC.

The V call is TRBV7-6, the J call TRBJ2-2; 12 bases map to TRBD2. This CDR3 has 16 amino acids. Germline values: CDR1 SGHVS, CDR2 FNYEAQ. Trimming took 6 bases from V and 5 from J; bases not matched to a gene: 7. CDR3 nucleotides: TGTGCCAGCAGGTCTAGCGGGGGGGCGTGGACCGGGGAGCTGTTTTTT. Protein: CASRSSGGAWTGELFF.

The chain employs TRBV11-3 and TRBJ2-3; TRBD2 aligns across 7 bases. In germline, CDR1 is SGHNT, CDR2 YENEEA. The CDR3 covers 16 residues. Trimming cost V 1 base and J 1 base; bases outside gene matches: 5. In DNA form, the CDR3 reads TGTGCCAGCAGCTTAGGAGGACGGGGGGGCACAGATACGCAGTATTTT. It encodes CASSLGGRGGTDTQYF.

The gene calls are TRBV12-5 and TRBJ2-1; 7 bases align to TRBD2. CDR1 and CDR2 from the germline V gene are LGHNT and FRNRAP. The length of the CDR3 is 15 residues. Trimming took 7 bases from V and 0 from J; bases not matched to a gene: 6. CDR3 amino acids: CASVPGGSSYNEQFF. Here the CDR3 DNA reads TGTGCTAGTGTCCCCGGGGGGAGCTCCTACAATGAGCAGTTCTTC.

V gene TRBV11-2 combines with J gene TRBJ2-5; tentatively, D is TRBD2 (6 bases). Germline loops: CDR1 SGHAT, CDR2 FQNNGV. V was trimmed by 5 bases and J by 1 base, leaving 11 bases between them. The CDR3 contains 14 residues. The CDR3 DNA follows: TGTGCCAGCAGCCCCGGACTACGCCAAGAGACCCAGTACTTC. Translating it yields CASSPGLRQETQYF.

This chain joins TRBV7-8 and TRBJ2-2; tentative D call: TRBD2 (7 bases). This CDR3 is 16 amino acids long. The V gene lost 6 bases and the J gene lost 5 bases, with 19 bases spanning the gap. Germline values: CDR1 SGHVS, CDR2 FQNEAQ. The CDR3: CASSPTRGRNTGELFF. The CDR3 bases are TGTGCCAGCAGTCCCACGCGGGGGCGGAATACCGGGGAGCTGTTTTTT.

This clone appeared a single time. CDR3 amino acids: CASSLDRPGGAGEAFF. DNA of the CDR3: TGTGCCAGCAGCTTGGATCGGCCGGGGGGCGCAGGTGAAGCTTTCTTT. The rearrangement joins TRBV5-4 to TRBJ1-1, with D perhaps matching TRBD1 (6 bases). V lost 0 bases and J 7 bases, leaving 19 bases between the germline ends. Per germline, CDR1 SGHNT and CDR2 YYREEE (reference sequence). The CDR3 sequence is 16 residues long.

The chain carries TRBV5-1 and TRBJ2-3, with 7 nucleotides matching TRBD1. CDR1 and CDR2 from the germline V gene are SGHRS and YFSETQ. CDR3 length: 15 residues. V gave up 7 bases and J gave up 4 bases; unmatched junction bases: 12. In nucleotides, the CDR3 is TGCGCCAGCTACACAGGGGTTGTGGGCCCAGATACGCAGTATTTT. Its translation is CASYTGVVGPDTQYF.

V is TRBV10-1 and J is TRBJ2-2, with D unclear. Germline CDR1 is WNHNN and CDR2 is SYGVQD (reference sequence). Trimming took off 3 bases at V and 1 base at J, with 3 bases between the two ends. This CDR3 contains 13 residues. The DNA of the CDR3 is TGCGCCAGCAGTGACAGGAACACCGGGGAGCTGTTTTTT. Translation gives CASSDRNTGELFF.

The chain is built from TRBV9 and TRBJ2-3, with a possible D match to TRBD1 (5 bases). CDR1 is SGDLS, CDR2 YYNGEE, per germline. This CDR3 region has 16 residues. V was clipped by 0 bases and J by 0 bases, with 11 bases between them. In DNA form, the CDR3 reads TGTGCCAGCAGCGTAGGGACACGTGCTAGCACAGATACGCAGTATTTT. This codes for CASSVGTRASTDTQYF.

The CDR3 loop is CASSTPRDPDRWVIYYEQYF. The CDR3 coding sequence is TGTGCCAGCAGTACCCCCCGGGACCCCGACAGGTGGGTCATTTACTACGAGCAGTACTTC. The chain employs TRBV6-2 or TRBV6-3 and TRBJ2-7; D perhaps matches TRBD1 (6 bases). The CDR3 covers 20 residues. Trimming took 5 bases from V and 3 from J, leaving 32 bases between them. CDR1 is MNHEY and CDR2 is SVGEGT in the germline V gene.

Written as DNA, the CDR3 is TGTGCCAGCAGCGAGACAGGGGGCTCTTCTGGAAACACCATATATTTT. Protein sequence: CASSETGGSSGNTIYF. The rearrangement links TRBV3-1 (or the pseudogene TRBV3-2) to TRBJ1-3, with 10 positions matching TRBD1. V shed 5 bases, J shed 1 base, and the junction held 5 bases outside the gene matches. This CDR3 spans 16 amino acids. Germline-derived CDR1 and CDR2 are LGHDT and YNNKEL (reference sequence).